This T cell receptor (beta chain) was observed in a study of T cells after posttransplantation cyclophosphamide. Regarding the study as a whole: Later blood repertoires were often dominated by clones from the donor CD8+ memory compartment. Skin or GI-infiltrating T cells shared few TRB sequences with blood. Recipient CMV seropositivity and CMV reactivation strongly tracked TRB clonality.

This clone was counted a single time. Its antigen is as yet unknown. Generated by immunoSEQ multiplex PCR, the TCRdb table keeps only in-frame clones and is missing some. Found here are about 47,000 clones, approximately 90% of them singletons; the top ten hold 3.1%. On the day of bone marrow donation, the related graft donor provided peripheral blood. V was shortened by 0 bases and J by 2 bases, with 7 bases between the two germline ends. The CDR3 is 14 residues long. CDR1 is KGHSH and CDR2 is LQKENI in the germline V gene. The TCR sequence derives from a woman between 50 and 59 years old in good health and a related stem cell transplant donor. V usage is TRBV18 and J usage is TRBJ1-2; no clear D. What was sequenced was PBMCs. The CDR3 is CASSPPTDNYGYTF. CDR3 DNA: TGTGCCAGCTCACCACCTACAGACAACTATGGCTACACCTTC. The variable domain in full, completed from reference TRBV18 and TRBJ1-2, reads NAGVMQNPRHLVRRRGQEARLRCSPMKGHSHVYWYRQLPEEGLKFMVYLQKENIIDESGMPKERFSAEFPKEGPSILRIQQVVRGDSAAYFCASSPPTDNYGYTFGSGTRLTVV.